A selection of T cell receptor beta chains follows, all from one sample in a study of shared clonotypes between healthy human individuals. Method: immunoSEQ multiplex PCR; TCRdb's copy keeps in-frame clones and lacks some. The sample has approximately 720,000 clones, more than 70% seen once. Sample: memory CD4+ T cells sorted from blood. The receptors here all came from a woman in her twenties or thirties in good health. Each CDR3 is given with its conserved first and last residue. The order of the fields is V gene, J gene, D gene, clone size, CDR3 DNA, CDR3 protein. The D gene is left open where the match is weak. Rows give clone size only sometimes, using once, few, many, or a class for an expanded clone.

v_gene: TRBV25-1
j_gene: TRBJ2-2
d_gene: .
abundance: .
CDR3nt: TGTGCCAGCAGCGTAAAAGGGACTTACACCGGGGAGCTGTTTTTT
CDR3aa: CASSVKGTYTGELFF

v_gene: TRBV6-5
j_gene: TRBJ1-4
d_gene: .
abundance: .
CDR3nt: TGTGCCAGCAGTTACGGGGGTTCGGGCGAAAAACTGTTTTTT
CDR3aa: CASSYGGSGEKLFF

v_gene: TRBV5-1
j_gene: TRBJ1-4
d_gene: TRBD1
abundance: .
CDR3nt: TGCGCCAGCAGCTCTCAGGGGGTGACTAATGAAAAACTGTTTTTT
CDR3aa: CASSSQGVTNEKLFF

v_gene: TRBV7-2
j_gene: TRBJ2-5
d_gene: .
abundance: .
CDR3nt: TGTGCCAGCAGCTTAGAAGTCACCTGGAGAGAGACCCAGTACTTC
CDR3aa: CASSLEVTWRETQYF

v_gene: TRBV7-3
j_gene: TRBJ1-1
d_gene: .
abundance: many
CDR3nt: TGTGCCAGCAGCACACAGGCAGACACTGAAGCTTTCTTT
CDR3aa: CASSTQADTEAFF

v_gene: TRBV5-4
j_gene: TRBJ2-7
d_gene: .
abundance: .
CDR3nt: TGTGCCAGCAGCTTGAATTGGGGAAACGAGCAGTACTTC
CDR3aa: CASSLNWGNEQYF

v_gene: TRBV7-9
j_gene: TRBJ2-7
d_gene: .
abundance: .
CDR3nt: TGTGCCAGCAGCCGGGACTCGCACTCCTACGAGCAGTACTTC
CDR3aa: CASSRDSHSYEQYF

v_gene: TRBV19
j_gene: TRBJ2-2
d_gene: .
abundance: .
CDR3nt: TGTGCCAGTAGTCTAACGACCCCAAACACCGGGGAGCTGTTTTTT
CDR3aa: CASSLTTPNTGELFF

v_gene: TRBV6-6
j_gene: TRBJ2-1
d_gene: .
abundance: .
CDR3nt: TGTGCCACCAGAGGGAGCCCCTACAATGAGCAGTTCTTC
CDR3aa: CATRGSPYNEQFF

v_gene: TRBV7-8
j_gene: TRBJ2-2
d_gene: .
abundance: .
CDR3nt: TGTGCCAGCAGCTTTTATTCGAACACCGGGGAGCTGTTTTTT
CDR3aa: CASSFYSNTGELFF

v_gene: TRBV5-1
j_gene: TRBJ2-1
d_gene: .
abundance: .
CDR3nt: TGCGCCAGCAGTCCCCCAGTAAGCCTTAAGGATGAGCAGTTCTTC
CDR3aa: CASSPPVSLKDEQFF

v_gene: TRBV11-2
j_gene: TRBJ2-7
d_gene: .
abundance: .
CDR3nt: TGTGCCAGCAGCCCCTCCAAGCGGGCCTACTCCTACGAGCAGTACTTC
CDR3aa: CASSPSKRAYSYEQYF

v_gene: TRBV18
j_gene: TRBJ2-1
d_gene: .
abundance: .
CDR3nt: TGTGCCAGCTCACCCGGAGTGAGAGAGCAGTTCTTC
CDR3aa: CASSPGVREQFF

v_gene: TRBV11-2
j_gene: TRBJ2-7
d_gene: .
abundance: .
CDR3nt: TGTGCCAGCAGCACCGGGGTGGGGCGGTACGAGCAGTACTTC
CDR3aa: CASSTGVGRYEQYF

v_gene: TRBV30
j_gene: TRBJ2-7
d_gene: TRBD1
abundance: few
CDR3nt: TGTGCCTGGAGTAAAGGACAGGGGGACGAGCAGTACTTC
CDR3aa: CAWSKGQGDEQYF

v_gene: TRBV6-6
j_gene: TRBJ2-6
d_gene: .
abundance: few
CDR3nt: TGTGCCAGCAGTGCGGGCTCTGGGGCCAACGTCCTGACTTTC
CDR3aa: CASSAGSGANVLTF

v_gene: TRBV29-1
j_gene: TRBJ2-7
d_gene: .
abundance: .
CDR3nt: TGCAGCGTTGACGGTGACGGCCTGGGCGAGCAGTACTTC
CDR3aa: CSVDGDGLGEQYF

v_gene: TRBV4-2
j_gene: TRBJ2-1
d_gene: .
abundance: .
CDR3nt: TGTGCCAGCAGCCAAGAGATGCTCGGATATGAGCAGTTCTTC
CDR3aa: CASSQEMLGYEQFF

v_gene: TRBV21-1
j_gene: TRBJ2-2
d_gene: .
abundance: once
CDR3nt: TGTGCCAGCAGCAAAGAAGCGACAATGAACACCGGGGAGCTGTTTTTT
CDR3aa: CASSKEATMNTGELFF

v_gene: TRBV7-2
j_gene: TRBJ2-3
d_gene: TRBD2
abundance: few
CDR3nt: TGTGCCAGCAGCCCAGGACTAGCGGAGACCACAGATACGCAGTATTTT
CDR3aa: CASSPGLAETTDTQYF

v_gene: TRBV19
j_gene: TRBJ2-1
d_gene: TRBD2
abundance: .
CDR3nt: TGTGCCAGTAGTATCGAGAGCGGGAGGAACTACAATGAGCAGTTCTTC
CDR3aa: CASSIESGRNYNEQFF

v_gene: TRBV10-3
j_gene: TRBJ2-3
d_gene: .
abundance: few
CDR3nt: TGTGCCATCAGTGAGTCTACAGATACGCAGTATTTT
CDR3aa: CAISESTDTQYF

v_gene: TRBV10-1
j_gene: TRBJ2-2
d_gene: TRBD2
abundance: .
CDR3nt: TGCGCCAGCAGTCCCGTCCCTCTAGCGGGAGTGGTCACCGGGGAGCTGTTTTTT
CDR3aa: CASSPVPLAGVVTGELFF

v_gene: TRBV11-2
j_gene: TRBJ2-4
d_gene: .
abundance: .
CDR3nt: TGTGCCAGCAGTTCCCTAGAGGGTTCCACTGAGGTCAAAAACATTCAGTACTTC
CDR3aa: CASSSLEGSTEVKNIQYF

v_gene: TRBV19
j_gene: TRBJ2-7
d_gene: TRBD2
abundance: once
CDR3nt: TGTGCCAGTAGTCGACCCAGCGGGAGTATCTACGAGCAGTACTTC
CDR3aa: CASSRPSGSIYEQYF

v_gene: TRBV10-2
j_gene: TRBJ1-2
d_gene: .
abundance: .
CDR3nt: TGCGCCAGCAGTCCGGTTCCGGGGGGATTCTATGGCTACACCTTC
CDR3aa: CASSPVPGGFYGYTF

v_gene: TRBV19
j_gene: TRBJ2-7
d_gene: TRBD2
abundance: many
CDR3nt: TGTGCCAGTAGTATAGGGACTAGCGCGTACTACGAGCAGTACTTC
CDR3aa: CASSIGTSAYYEQYF

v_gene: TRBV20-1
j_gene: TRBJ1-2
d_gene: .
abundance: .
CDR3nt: TGCAGTGCTAGATTGGATTTTGGCTACACCTTC
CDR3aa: CSARLDFGYTF

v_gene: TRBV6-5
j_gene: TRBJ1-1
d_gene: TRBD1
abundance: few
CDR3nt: TGTGCCAGCAGACAGGGGGCGTCCACTGAAGCTTTCTTT
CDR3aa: CASRQGASTEAFF

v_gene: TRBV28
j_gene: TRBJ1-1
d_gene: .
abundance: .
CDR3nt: TGTGCCAGCAGCCCCCCGAGATACACTGAAGCTTTCTTT
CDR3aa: CASSPPRYTEAFF

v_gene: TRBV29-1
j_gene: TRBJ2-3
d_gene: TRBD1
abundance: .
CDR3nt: TGCAGCGTTGGCCGACAGGGGGCGGCGCAGTATTTT
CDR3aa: CSVGRQGAAQYF

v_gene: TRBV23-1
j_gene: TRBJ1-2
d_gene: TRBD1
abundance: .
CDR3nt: TGCGCCAGCAGTCTCCGGCCTGAATTGGACAGGGCGGATTTGGGGGAAGCTAACTATGGCTACACCTTC
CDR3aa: CASSLRPELDRADLGEANYGYTF

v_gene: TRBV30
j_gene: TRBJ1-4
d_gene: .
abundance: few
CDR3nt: TGTGCCACCCCGTTGGCACCAACTAATGAAAAACTGTTTTTT
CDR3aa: CATPLAPTNEKLFF

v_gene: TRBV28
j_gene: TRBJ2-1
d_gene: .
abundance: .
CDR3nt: TGTGCCGCTTATAGCTCCTACAATGAGCAGTTCTTC
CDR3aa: CAAYSSYNEQFF

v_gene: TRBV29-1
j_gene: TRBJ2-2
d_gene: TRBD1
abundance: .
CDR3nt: TGCAGCGTTCCCGGGACAGGGAACGGGGAGCTGTTTTTT
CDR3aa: CSVPGTGNGELFF

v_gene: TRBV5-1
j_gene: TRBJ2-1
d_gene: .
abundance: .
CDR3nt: TGCGCCAGCACCCACGGCCGGACCCCTAACCCCTACAATGAGCAGTTCTTC
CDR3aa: CASTHGRTPNPYNEQFF

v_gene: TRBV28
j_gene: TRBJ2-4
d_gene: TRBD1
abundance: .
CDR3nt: TGTGCCAGCAAACCGGACAGGGTGGGAAACATTCAGTACTTC
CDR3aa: CASKPDRVGNIQYF

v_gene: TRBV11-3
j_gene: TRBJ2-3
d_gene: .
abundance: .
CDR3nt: TGTGCCAGCAGCTTAACGGATTACACAGATACGCAGTATTTT
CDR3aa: CASSLTDYTDTQYF

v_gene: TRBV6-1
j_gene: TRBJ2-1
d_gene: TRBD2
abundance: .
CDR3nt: TGTGCCAGCAGTGAAGTAAGCGGGAGCTACAATGAGCAGTTCTTC
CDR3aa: CASSEVSGSYNEQFF

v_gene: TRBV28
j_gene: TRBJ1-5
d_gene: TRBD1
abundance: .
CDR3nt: TGTGCCAGCAGTTTATACACAGGGGGGGGTTCACAGCCCCAGCATTTT
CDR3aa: CASSLYTGGGSQPQHF

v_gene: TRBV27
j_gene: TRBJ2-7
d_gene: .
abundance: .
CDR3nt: TGTGCCAGCAGTTTTGCAGGGATAAACTACGAGCAGTACTTC
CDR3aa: CASSFAGINYEQYF

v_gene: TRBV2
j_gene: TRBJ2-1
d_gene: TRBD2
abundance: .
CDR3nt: TGTGCCAGCAGAATAGGACTAGGCAAATACAATGAGCAGTTCTTC
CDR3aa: CASRIGLGKYNEQFF

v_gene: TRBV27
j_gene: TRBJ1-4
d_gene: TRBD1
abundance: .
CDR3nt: TGTGCCAGCAGTGCTAGGACAGGGTTGCAGGAAAAACTGTTTTTT
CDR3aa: CASSARTGLQEKLFF

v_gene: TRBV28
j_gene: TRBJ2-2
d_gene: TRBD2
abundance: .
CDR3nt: TGTGCCAGCAGTTTCCTCCTGACTAGCGGGAGGTCCGGGGAGCTGTTTTTT
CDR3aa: CASSFLLTSGRSGELFF

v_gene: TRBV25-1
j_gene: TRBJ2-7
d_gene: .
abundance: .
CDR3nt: TGTGCCAGCAGTGAGTCCGGAGGCAGCGACGAGCAGTACTTC
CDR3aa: CASSESGGSDEQYF

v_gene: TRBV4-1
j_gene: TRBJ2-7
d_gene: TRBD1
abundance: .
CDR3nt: TGCGCCAGCAGCAGGGGACAGGAGTACGAGCAGTACTTC
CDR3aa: CASSRGQEYEQYF